The present TCR beta chain was sequenced within a study of brain T cells in children with intractable seizures. Time point specified: blood from clinic visit 5 months post-surgery; TSC patient then seizure free. Patients received at least one anti-epileptic drug before surgery. The table came from immunoSEQ multiplex PCR; TCRdb's copy has only in-frame clones and leaves some out. The table includes a few hundred thousand clones, over 85% detected once. The CDR3 is 12 residues long. The germline V gene has CDR1 MNHEY and CDR2 SMNVEV (reference sequence). Trimming removed 5 bases at V and 3 bases at J, with 7 bases between.

Material: peripheral blood, obtained less than 6 months after surgery. This TCR derives from a boy younger than two with tuberous sclerosis and intractable seizures. The chain links TRBV27 to TRBJ1-1; D uncertain. The CDR3: CASSRPDTEAFF. CDR3 sequence (DNA): TGTGCCAGCAGTAGACCTGACACTGAAGCTTTCTTT.